Listed here is a single T cell receptor beta chain. The sample belongs to a study of CD8+CD57+ T cells in acquired aplastic anemia. Trimming removed 5 bases from V and 2 bases from J, with 7 bases in between. This CDR3 is 11 amino acids long. Germline CDR1 is DFQATT and CDR2 is SNEGSKA (reference sequence). The TCR beta profiling, which covered VDJ combination and CDR3 sequence, was carried out using genomic DNA as the template. TCRdb independently ran MiXCR on the reads; one entry per CDR3 protein. The repertoire holds over 40,000 distinct CDR3 sequences, less than 65% seen once, with roughly three fifths in the top ten. The sequenced patients had an expansion of CD8+CD57+ cells seen by flow cytometry.

This TCR came from a human donor with aplastic anemia. Sequenced: sorted CD4+, CD8+, or CD8+CD57+ T cells (not recorded which) from PBMCs. V is TRBV20-1 and J is TRBJ2-7; D might be TRBD1 or TRBD2, each matching 5 bases. The CDR3 nucleotides are TGCAGTGCTGGGACCGCCTACGAGCAGTACTTC. It translates to CSAGTAYEQYF.